The 22 T cell receptor beta chains below all came from one sample that was sequenced in a study of T cells after yellow fever vaccination. TCRdb processed the 5' RACE reads anew with MiXCR; each CDR3 protein has one entry. Among hundreds of thousands of distinct CDR3 sequences listed, 12% were seen once. The sequences come from PBMCs, collected on the day of the yellow fever booster vaccination. The receptors come from a young man who received the YFV17D yellow fever vaccine.

This clonotype was found a few times. J is TRBJ1-1 and V is TRBV6-2 or TRBV6-3; D is ambiguous. CDR3 length: 15 residues. CDR1 and CDR2 (germline): MNHEY, SVGEGT. V gave up 2 bases and J gave up 1 base, with 11 bases separating them. The CDR3 sequence is CASSYATMENTEAFF. CDR3 DNA: TGTGCCAGCAGTTACGCTACGATGGAGAACACTGAAGCTTTCTTT.

There are a few counts of this clonotype. The chain joins TRBV20-1 to TRBJ1-2, with TRBD1 as a possible D gene (5 bases). This CDR3 has 11 residues. CDR1 and CDR2 from the germline V gene are DFQATT and SNEGSKA (reference sequence). The CDR3 spells CSTRDLYGYTF. In nucleotides, the CDR3 is TGCAGCACACGGGACCTCTATGGCTACACCTTC.

The chain couples TRBV7-2 to TRBJ2-5, with 10 nucleotides matching TRBD2. The CDR3 length is 14 residues. CDR1 and CDR2 from the germline V gene are SGHTA and FQGNSA. Unmatched junction bases numbered 6, after V lost 6 bases and J lost 5 bases. The CDR3 bases are TGTGCCAGCAGAGCCGGGACTAGCGAGGAGACCCAGTACTTC. Protein product: CASRAGTSEETQYF.

This clonotype was counted a few times. The V call is TRBV2, the J call TRBJ2-5; D is ambiguous. This CDR3 spans 13 amino acids. Germline-derived CDR1 and CDR2 are SNHLY and FYNNEI. V shed 8 bases and J shed 6 bases, with 16 bases lying between them. The CDR3 protein is CASGVSLGKTQYF. The CDR3 bases are TGTGCCAGCGGAGTCTCCTTGGGGAAGACCCAGTACTTC.

This rearrangement joins TRBV27 to TRBJ2-1, with 9 nucleotides matching TRBD2. This CDR3 has 14 amino acids. Germline CDR1 is MNHEY and CDR2 is SMNVEV (reference sequence). V lost 8 bases to trimming and J lost 6 bases; unmatched junction nucleotides: 8. CDR3 region: CASLRREGGNEQFF. The CDR3 DNA is TGTGCCAGCCTACGGCGGGAGGGGGGCAATGAGCAGTTCTTC.

The chain couples TRBV12-3 or TRBV12-4 to TRBJ2-3; D may be TRBD1 (7 bases). Trimming removed 4 bases at V and 4 bases at J, with 12 bases between. The CDR3 is 14 amino acids. In DNA form, the CDR3 reads TGTGCCAGCAGTTCCAGGGGGGCCTCAGATACGCAGTATTTT. Its protein product is CASSSRGASDTQYF.

This chain connects TRBV5-5 to TRBJ2-1, with TRBD2 identical over 12 bases. J gave up 1 base and V 2 bases, and 4 bases lay outside the gene matches. There are 17 residues in the CDR3. Per germline, CDR1 SGHKS and CDR2 YYEKEE (reference sequence). The CDR3 protein is CASSFLAGGPSYNEQFF. CDR3 sequence (DNA): TGTGCCAGCAGCTTTCTAGCGGGAGGGCCGTCCTACAATGAGCAGTTCTTC.

This clonotype was picked up many times. The chain links TRBV7-6 to TRBJ1-5, with D uncertain. V was trimmed by 6 bases and J by 1 base, leaving 7 bases between them. The CDR3 consists of 13 residues. CDR1 SGHVS and CDR2 FNYEAQ come from the germline V gene. In nucleotides, the CDR3 is TGTGCCAGCAGGCAGAAAAGCAATCAGCCCCAGCATTTT. Its protein product is CASRQKSNQPQHF.

This clonotype has just a few counts. The J gene is TRBJ2-1, the V gene TRBV25-1, with 11 nucleotides matching TRBD2. The CDR3 is 17 residues long. J was trimmed by 7 bases and V by 1 base; bases with no gene match: 9. In germline, CDR1 is MGHDK, CDR2 SYGVNS. For the CDR3, the DNA is TGTGCCAGCAGTGAATCGTTCGGACTAGCGGGCCGGAATGAGCAGTTCTTC. This encodes CASSESFGLAGRNEQFF.

This clonotype has ten or more counts. The J gene is TRBJ2-5, the V gene TRBV12-3 or TRBV12-4, with no clear D. The CDR3 has 12 amino acids. Trimming stripped 8 bases from V and 6 bases from J, with 13 bases between. The CDR3 nucleotides are TGTGCCAGCGCCGAGGAGAGTCAGACCCAGTACTTC. It translates to CASAEESQTQYF.

This clonotype was counted between two and nine times. The chain links TRBV21-1 to TRBJ2-7; TRBD2 is taken as the D call from the table, unchecked against the DNA. TRBV21-1 is deemed a pseudogene. This CDR3 is 12 amino acids long. CDR3 sequence: CASSSLDEEQYF. CDR3 sequence (DNA): TGTGCCAGCAGCTCCCTCGATGAGGAGCAGTACTTC.

The V call is TRBV6-1, the J call TRBJ1-2; 7 bases are a match to TRBD1. This CDR3 has 13 amino acids. Germline V gene sequence: CDR1 MNHNS, CDR2 SASEGT. Unmatched junction bases numbered 14, after V lost 6 bases and J lost 13 bases. The CDR3 DNA is TGTGCCAGCAGCCCCACCCGGGACAGATGGCTCACCTTC. Its protein is CASSPTRDRWLTF.

This clonotype was seen more than once but under ten times. The rearrangement uses TRBV28 and TRBJ2-7; TRBD1 is a possible D gene (5 bases). V was pared by 5 bases and J by 3 bases, with 11 bases between. Germline V lookup: CDR1 MDHEN, CDR2 SYDVKM. This CDR3 has 13 residues. CDR3 amino acids: CASSLQDGYEQYF. CDR3 bases: TGTGCCAGCAGTCTACAGGACGGCTACGAGCAGTACTTC.

This clonotype was seen a few times. The chain uses TRBV14 and TRBJ2-1; 10 nucleotides agree with TRBD1. The germline gives CDR1 SGHDN, CDR2 FVKESK. CDR3 length equals 16 residues. V lost 1 base to trimming and J lost 9 bases; unmatched junction nucleotides: 9. The DNA of the CDR3 is TGTGCCAGCAGCCAAGCGAGGGGACAGGGGAGGAGTGAGCAGTTCTTC. The encoded protein is CASSQARGQGRSEQFF.

This clonotype was seen a handful of times. The rearrangement uses TRBV6-5 and TRBJ2-2, with D perhaps matching TRBD1 (5 bases). Germline CDR1 reads MNHEY; CDR2 reads SVGAGI. Trimming shortened V by 0 bases and J by 2 bases, and 7 bases separated the two germline ends. The CDR3 has 15 residues. CDR3 DNA: TGTGCCAGCAGTTACTCCCGGACAAACACCGGGGAGCTGTTTTTT. Protein product: CASSYSRTNTGELFF.

This chain's CDR3 is CASSPQKHLEQYF. CDR3 DNA: TGTGCCAGCTCACCACAAAAACACCTCGAGCAGTACTTC. The V gene is TRBV18, the J gene TRBJ2-7; no clear D. The CDR3 runs to 13 residues. Germline V gene data show CDR1 as KGHSH and CDR2 as LQKENI. V gave up 1 base and J gave up 6 bases, with 10 bases separating them.

The genes are TRBV5-1 and TRBJ1-4; no firm D call. The CDR3 contains 14 residues. Trimming removed 5 bases from V and 2 bases from J, with 10 bases in between. Germline CDR1 reads SGHRS; CDR2 reads YFSETQ. CDR3 nucleotide sequence: TGCGCCAGCAGAACCGGCAAGACTAATGAAAAACTGTTTTTT. This translates into CASRTGKTNEKLFF.

This clonotype has just a few counts. V and J are TRBV5-5 and TRBJ2-7; the match to TRBD1 covers 7 bases. Germline CDR1 is SGHKS and CDR2 is YYEKEE (reference sequence). V was pared by 0 bases and J by 3 bases, with 6 bases of the junction left unmatched. The CDR3 has 15 amino acids. The CDR3 nucleotides read TGTGCCAGCAGCTTGGTCCCGACAGGGAGCTACGAGCAGTACTTC. Amino acids: CASSLVPTGSYEQYF.

The V gene is TRBV19, the J gene TRBJ2-7; D is unresolved. The V gene's germline CDR1 is LNHDA and CDR2 SQIVND (reference sequence). The CDR3 is 15 residues long. Trimming left V 8 bases short and J 2 bases short, with 19 bases between. CDR3 sequence reads: CASVLRHPSAYEQYF. CDR3 nucleotides: TGTGCCAGTGTCCTTCGACACCCCTCAGCCTACGAGCAGTACTTC.

This clonotype was counted between two and nine times. The CDR3 region has the DNA TGTGCCAGCAGGGAGACAGCTTGGGATCAGCCCCAGCATTTT. Translation gives CASRETAWDQPQHF. This chain joins TRBV2 and TRBJ1-5, with a tentative D call TRBD1 (5 bases). CDR3 length equals 14 residues. V lost 6 bases and J 5 bases, leaving 14 bases between the germline ends. Germline V gene data show CDR1 as SNHLY and CDR2 as FYNNEI.

The rearrangement uses TRBV28 and TRBJ2-2; 8 bases map to TRBD2. The trim removed 1 base at V and 3 bases at J, leaving 4 bases unmatched. This CDR3 contains 16 residues. Germline CDR1 MDHEN, CDR2 SYDVKM. CDR3 DNA: TGTGCCAGCAGTTTATCAACTAGCGGCTACACCGGGGAGCTGTTTTTT. Residues: CASSLSTSGYTGELFF.

V and J are TRBV20-1 and TRBJ2-5; maybe TRBD2 (5 bases). This CDR3 is built from 15 residues. Per germline, CDR1 DFQATT and CDR2 SNEGSKA (reference sequence). V was shortened by 1 base and J by 4 bases, with 16 bases between the two germline ends. The DNA of the CDR3 is TGCAGTGCTAGAGGGCAACCAACGAGCGGAGAGACCCAGTACTTC. It encodes CSARGQPTSGETQYF.